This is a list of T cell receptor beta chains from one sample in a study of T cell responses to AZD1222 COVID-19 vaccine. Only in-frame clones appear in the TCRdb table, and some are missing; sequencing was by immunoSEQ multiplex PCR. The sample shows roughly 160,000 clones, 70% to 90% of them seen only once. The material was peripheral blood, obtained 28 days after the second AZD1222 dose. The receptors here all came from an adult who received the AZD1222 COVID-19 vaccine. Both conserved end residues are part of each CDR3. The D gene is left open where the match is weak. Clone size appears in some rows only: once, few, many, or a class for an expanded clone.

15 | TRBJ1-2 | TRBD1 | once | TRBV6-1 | TGTGCCAGCAGTGACCTGGGACAGGGCCACTATGGCTACACCTTC | CASSDLGQGHYGYTF
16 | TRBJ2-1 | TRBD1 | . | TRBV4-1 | TGCGCCAGCAGCCAACAACCGGGACAGGGGTACAATGAGCAGTTCTTC | CASSQQPGQGYNEQFF
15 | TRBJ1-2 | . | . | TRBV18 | TGTGCCAGCTCCCCTAACCAGGCAGGGCGAGATGGCTACACCTTC | CASSPNQAGRDGYTF
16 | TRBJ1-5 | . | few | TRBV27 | TGTGCCAGCAGTCCCTCTCAAGTGAATAGCAATCAGCCCCAGCATTTT | CASSPSQVNSNQPQHF
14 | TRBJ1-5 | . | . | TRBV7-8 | TGTGCCAGCAGCTTATTGGGTAGCAATCAGCCCCAGCATTTT | CASSLLGSNQPQHF
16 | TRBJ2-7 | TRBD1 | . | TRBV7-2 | TGTGCCAGCAGCTACCGAACCGGGACAGGGCCACACGAGCAGTACTTC | CASSYRTGTGPHEQYF
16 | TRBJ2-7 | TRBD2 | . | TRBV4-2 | TGTGCCAGCAGCCAAGATAAGCTAGCGGGGGCCGCAGAGCAGTACTTC | CASSQDKLAGAAEQYF
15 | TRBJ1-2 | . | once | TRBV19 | TGTGCCAGTAGGCGACTCCAGGGCGCCGGGAGTAGCTACACCTTC | CASRRLQGAGSSYTF
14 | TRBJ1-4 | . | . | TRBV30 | TGTGCCTGGAGTGTAGTAGGGCTTGGGGGAAAACTGTTTTTT | CAWSVVGLGGKLFF
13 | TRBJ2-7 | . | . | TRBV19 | TGTGCCACGAGACTAGGGAGCTCCTACGAGCAGTACTTC | CATRLGSSYEQYF
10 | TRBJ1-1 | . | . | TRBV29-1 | TGCAGCGTTGACGGGGTACAGGCTTTCTTT | CSVDGVQAFF
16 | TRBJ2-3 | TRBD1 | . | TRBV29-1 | TGCAGCGTTGAAGATCCAGGGCAGGGGGTCACAGATACGCAGTATTTT | CSVEDPGQGVTDTQYF
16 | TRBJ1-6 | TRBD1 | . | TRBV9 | TGTGCCAGCAGCGTCGCCGGGACAGGGGGAGCTTCACCCCTCCACTTT | CASSVAGTGGASPLHF
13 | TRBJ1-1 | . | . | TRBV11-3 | TGTGCCAGCAGCTTAGCGATGAACACTGAAGCTTTCTTT | CASSLAMNTEAFF
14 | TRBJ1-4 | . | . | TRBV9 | TGTGCCAGCAGCGTAGGGACAACTAATGAAAAACTGTTTTTT | CASSVGTTNEKLFF
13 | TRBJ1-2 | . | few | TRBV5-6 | TGTGCCAGCAGCTTGGTGGGGGACTATGGCTACACCTTC | CASSLVGDYGYTF
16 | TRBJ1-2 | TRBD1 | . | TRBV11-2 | TGTGCCAGCAGCTTCGGACAGGGGGCCGGAGGGGGTGGCTACACCTTC | CASSFGQGAGGGGYTF
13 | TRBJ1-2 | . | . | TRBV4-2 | TGTGCCAGCAGCCAAGATTTATACTATGGCTACACCTTC | CASSQDLYYGYTF
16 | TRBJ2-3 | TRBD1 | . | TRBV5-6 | TGTGCCAGCAGCTTGGCCGTGACAGGGGACACAGATACGCAGTATTTT | CASSLAVTGDTDTQYF
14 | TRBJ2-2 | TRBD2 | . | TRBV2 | TGTGCCAGCAGCGAGGGACTATACACCGGGGAGCTGTTTTTT | CASSEGLYTGELFF
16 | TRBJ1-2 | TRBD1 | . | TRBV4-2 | TGTGCCAGCAGCCAGACCCTAGACAGGGCGGCGGGTGGCTACACCTTC | CASSQTLDRAAGGYTF
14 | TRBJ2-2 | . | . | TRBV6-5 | TGTGCCAGCATGGGGGTACTTAACACCGGGGAGCTGTTTTTT | CASMGVLNTGELFF
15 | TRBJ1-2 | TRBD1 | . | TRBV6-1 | TGTGCCAGCAGTGAAACCGACAGGGTTGTCGGTGGCTACACCTTC | CASSETDRVVGGYTF